This T cell receptor (beta chain) appears in the sequencing data of a study of response to subunit inactivated influenza vaccine. General study points: Every seasonal influenza vaccination brings in few new T cells, the authors suggested.

Each CDR3 protein gets one entry after TCRdb re-called the RT-PCR reads with MiXCR. The table lists hundreds of thousands of distinct CDR3 sequences, roughly 22% of them singletons. Germline-derived CDR1 and CDR2 are SEHNR and FQNEAQ (reference sequence). There are 17 residues in the CDR3. Trimming pared 5 bases from V and 6 bases from J, leaving 22 bases between. This clonotype occurred many times. The antigen remains undetermined. The gene calls are TRBV7-9 and TRBJ2-2, with D possibly TRBD2 on 5 matching bases. The TCR originated in a man aged 50-75 years who received an inactivated influenza vaccine. Sample: PBMCs from blood, taken approximately 22 months after vaccination. CDR3 protein: CASSTTKRTSMAGELFF. CDR3 DNA sequence: TGTGCCAGCAGCACTACGAAGCGGACCTCCATGGCCGGGGAGCTGTTTTTT.